This T cell receptor beta chain was sequenced for a study of cytotoxic CD8 clonotypes in ibrutinib-treated CLL. Study observations and caveats: Patients with sustained remission and those progressing were sampled at differing times. Pretreatment clonality was elevated relative to age-matched healthy donors and paralleled circulating CD8+ T-cell counts. Clonality went up at ibrutinib response and then declined back toward baseline at progression.

As for this clone: Its antigen is not known.

The germline CDR1 and CDR2 sequences are MDHEN and SYDVKM. Unmatched junction bases numbered 8, after V lost 2 bases and J lost 3 bases. CDR3 length equals 16 residues. The table came from immunoSEQ multiplex PCR; TCRdb's copy has only in-frame clones and leaves some out. The sample lists 100,000 to 150,000 clones, approximately 83% seen once, with around 2.1% in the top ten. Library input was 1.5 to 2 micrograms of DNA from cryopreserved PBMCs. This sequence joins TRBV28 and TRBJ2-7, with TRBD2 identical over 9 bases. The sample in question was PBMCs, obtained after 24 months of ibrutinib treatment. The TCR was taken from a human donor with chronic lymphocytic leukemia. The CDR3 is CASSLIPLAGVYEQYF. The CDR3, as DNA: TGTGCCAGCAGTTTAATCCCCTTAGCGGGAGTCTACGAGCAGTACTTC. The whole variable domain, filled in from reference TRBV28 and TRBJ2-7, reads DVKVTQSSRYLVKRTGEKVFLECVQDMDHENMFWYRQDPGLGLRLIYFSYDVKMKEKGDIPEGYSVSREKKERFSLILESASTNQTSMYLCASSLIPLAGVYEQYFGPGTRLTVT.